This T cell receptor (beta chain) derives from a study of T cell responses to AZD1222 COVID-19 vaccine. TCRdb's copy holds only in-frame clones and misses some; the assay was immunoSEQ multiplex PCR. The sample comprises 95,000 to 150,000 clones, roughly 90% of which are singletons, and less than 2% rests with the top ten. This sample comprised peripheral blood, obtained on day 0 of AZD1222 vaccination. This sequence was found in an adult in good health.

CDR3 DNA: TGTGCCAGCAGGTCAGGAGAGGAAGGTTCCTACACCTTC. Its translation: CASRSGEEGSYTF. V is TRBV27 and J is TRBJ1-2; D remains unclear. Trimming took off 6 bases at V and 10 bases at J, with 18 bases between the two ends. The CDR3 has 13 residues. The germline V gene encodes CDR1 MNHEY and CDR2 SMNVEV (reference sequence).